Following are 15 T cell receptor beta chains from one sample sequenced in a study of shared clonotypes between healthy human individuals (dated by TCRdb to the early 2020s). The library was produced with the immunoSEQ multiplex PCR assay. TCRdb's version of the immuneACCESS table is confined to in-frame rearrangements and falls short of the full clone set. An unresolved V gene accounts for under half of the shortfall where checked; the remainder is of unknown origin. The table for this sample lists nearly 750,000 clones; 55% to 75% of them were counted only once. The top ten constitute approximately 1.7% of the sample. The sequenced material came from memory CD4+ T cells sorted from blood. The cell subset or site label corresponds to: CD45RA-negative fraction. The receptors shown here come from a woman aged 25 to 39 in good health.

This clone appeared a few times. The chain links TRBV18 to TRBJ1-2, with 7 bases that match TRBD1. The CDR3 has 13 amino acids. Germline CDR1 reads KGHSH; CDR2 reads LQKENI. V gave up 3 bases and J gave up 8 bases; unmatched junction bases: 6. CDR3 sequence reads: CASSPGQVRGYTF. CDR3 DNA: TGTGCCAGCTCACCCGGACAGGTCAGAGGCTACACCTTC.

The rearrangement links TRBV28 to TRBJ2-7, with 7 bases fitting TRBD2. The germline gives CDR1 MDHEN, CDR2 SYDVKM. The junction had 6 bases not matched to a gene; V was cut back by 1 base and J by 0 bases. The CDR3 sequence is 16 residues long. This CDR3 is CASSLFSLADSYEQYF. CDR3 nucleotide sequence: TGTGCCAGCAGTTTATTTAGCCTAGCGGACTCCTACGAGCAGTACTTC.

About this clone: An end of the junction does not agree with germline; a read error may underlie this. The chain is built from TRBV5-1 and TRBJ2-1; D possibly uses TRBD1 or TRBD2 (5 bases each). The CDR3 totals 14 residues. The germline V gene encodes CDR1 SGHRS and CDR2 YFSETQ. The CDR3 DNA follows: TGCGCCAGCAGCTTGGGAGGGACCAGCGCCGGTCTGCTCTTC. As protein: CASSLGGTSAGLLF.

The chain recombines TRBV27 with TRBJ1-5; 7 bases are a match to TRBD1. This CDR3 comprises 15 residues. Trimming removed 4 bases from V and 2 bases from J; junction bases left unmatched: 5. The germline V gene encodes CDR1 MNHEY and CDR2 SMNVEV (reference sequence). This chain's CDR3 is CASSSRDSRNQPQHF. CDR3 in DNA: TGTGCCAGCAGTTCTAGGGACAGTCGCAATCAGCCCCAGCATTTT.

The chain couples TRBV5-1 to TRBJ2-7; TRBD1 matches at 8 bases. The germline gives CDR1 SGHRS, CDR2 YFSETQ. The CDR3 covers 16 residues. V lost 3 bases, J lost 5 bases, and 13 bases stayed unmatched. CDR3 in amino acids: CASSSSLTGVMNEQYF. Here the CDR3 DNA reads TGCGCCAGCAGCTCGTCGCTGACAGGGGTGATGAACGAGCAGTACTTC.

This clone was detected only once. This chain connects TRBV19 to TRBJ1-2; D is uncertain. The CDR3 has 15 amino acids. V was trimmed by 1 base and J by 8 bases, leaving 17 bases between them. Per the germline V gene, CDR1 is LNHDA and CDR2 is SQIVND (reference sequence). CDR3 bases: TGTGCCAGTAGTATAGTTGTGGACCGAACAGAAGGCTACACCTTC. Translation gives CASSIVVDRTEGYTF. The full variable domain, with the rest looked up from reference TRBV19 and TRBJ1-2, is DGGITQSPKYLFRKEGQNVTLSCEQNLNHDAMYWYRQDPGQGLRLIYYSQIVNDFQKGDIAEGYSVSREKKESFPLTVTSAQKNPTAFYLCASSIVVDRTEGYTFGSGTRLTVV.

For this clone: Other nucleotide sequences in the sample specify the same CDR3. The genes are TRBV10-2 and TRBJ2-1; 9 bases fit TRBD2. The CDR3 sequence is 15 residues long. Germline V gene data show CDR1 as WSHSY and CDR2 as SAAADI. V lost 6 bases, J lost 6 bases, and 9 bases stayed unmatched. The CDR3 is CASSGRREGPNEQFF. CDR3 coding DNA: TGCGCCAGCAGCGGCAGGCGGGAGGGCCCCAATGAGCAGTTCTTC.

This chain links TRBV16 with TRBJ1-5; D unresolved. Trimming left V 0 bases short and J 2 bases short, with 5 bases between. Germline V lookup: CDR1 KGHSY, CDR2 FQNENV. This CDR3 has 14 amino acids. CDR3 DNA: TGTGCCAGCAGCCAATCTGCGGGCAATCAGCCCCAGCATTTT. Residues: CASSQSAGNQPQHF.

This clone was seen just once. The V and J genes are TRBV27 and TRBJ1-5; 10 bases are a match to TRBD1. Trimming cost V 8 bases and J 2 bases; bases outside gene matches: 18. Germline lookup yields CDR1 MNHEY and CDR2 SMNVEV (reference sequence). The CDR3 extends over 19 amino acids. CDR3 coding DNA: TGTGCCAGCGGCCGCTTCGGGACAGGGGCAGGTGGGGGCAATCAGCCCCAGCATTTT. Translation: CASGRFGTGAGGGNQPQHF.

Ten or more counts support this clone. The chain carries TRBV7-8 and TRBJ1-5; the D is unclear. Trimming left V 5 bases short and J 3 bases short, with 14 bases between. The CDR3 spans 15 residues. Germline assignment: CDR1 SGHVS and CDR2 FQNEAQ. CDR3 sequence reads: CASSLDRRNNQPQHF. CDR3 DNA: TGTGCCAGCAGCCTCGACCGGCGGAACAATCAGCCCCAGCATTTT.

The gene calls are TRBV15 and TRBJ2-1; 9 positions agree with TRBD2. Germline CDR1 is LNHNV and CDR2 is YYDKDF (reference sequence). The CDR3 length is 18 residues. V was clipped by 0 bases and J by 3 bases; unmatched bases: 9. The DNA of the CDR3 is TGTGCCACCAGCAGAGAAACCCTCCTAGCGGGGTTCTACAATGAGCAGTTCTTC. Translated: CATSRETLLAGFYNEQFF.

This chain joins TRBV7-2 and TRBJ1-1; D is unclear. The CDR3 loop spans 13 amino acids. V was trimmed by 4 bases and J by 3 bases, leaving 9 bases between them. In germline, CDR1 is SGHTA, CDR2 FQGNSA. DNA of the CDR3: TGTGCCAGCAGCTCCAACGGGGACACTGAAGCTTTCTTT. Residues: CASSSNGDTEAFF.

The chain couples TRBV19 to TRBJ1-1; TRBD1 matches 9 bases. From germline, CDR1 is LNHDA and CDR2 SQIVND (reference sequence). The CDR3 has 15 residues. The junction had 9 bases not matched to a gene; V was cut back by 4 bases and J by 6 bases. In nucleotides, the CDR3 is TGTGCCAGTAGTACGGGACAGGGATTGGTTGCTGAAGCTTTCTTT. Translation: CASSTGQGLVAEAFF.

The chain joins TRBV5-1 to TRBJ2-7; 9 nucleotides align to TRBD1. The V gene's germline CDR1 is SGHRS and CDR2 YFSETQ. This CDR3 contains 14 residues. V lost 7 bases and J lost 2; bases outside the gene matches: 7. The CDR3 protein is CASAVRQGAYEQYF. CDR3 nucleotides: TGCGCCAGCGCCGTCCGACAGGGGGCCTACGAGCAGTACTTC.

The chain combines TRBV11-2 with TRBJ2-5; the D is unclear. The CDR3 is 14 residues long. In germline, CDR1 is SGHAT, CDR2 FQNNGV. Trimming stripped 3 bases from V and 1 base from J, with 9 bases between. CDR3 loop: CASSFGQFQETQYF. The CDR3 DNA sequence: TGTGCCAGCAGCTTCGGGCAGTTCCAAGAGACCCAGTACTTC.